This is a list of T cell receptor beta chains from one sample in a study of identical twins. In TCRdb, the 5' RACE reads were re-called with MiXCR into one record per CDR3 protein. The sample has 1.5 million to 2 million distinct CDR3 sequences, roughly 35% seen once. The sequenced sample consisted of cord blood. These receptors all stem from a newborn girl in good health. CDR3s include the opening cysteine and the closing phenylalanine or tryptophan. Fields, in order: V gene, J gene, clone size, D gene, CDR3 protein, CDR3 DNA. A D gene is named only where the DNA matches it firmly. Only part of the rows carry a size: once, few, many, or a class if the clone is expanded.

TRBV21-1,TRBJ2-1,.,.,CASSKGADRGNNEQFF,TGTGCCAGCAGCAAAGGAGCCGACCGTGGGAACAATGAGCAGTTCTTC
TRBV5-1,TRBJ2-5,.,TRBD2,CASSPSGTSPETQYF,TGCGCCAGCAGCCCCTCCGGGACTAGCCCAGAGACCCAGTACTTC
TRBV5-5,TRBJ1-5,.,.,CASSLAPGVDFSNQPQHF,TGTGCCAGCAGCTTGGCCCCAGGGGTAGATTTTAGCAATCAGCCCCAGCATTTT
TRBV15,TRBJ1-2,.,.,CATSRTKNYGYTF,TGTGCCACCAGCAGGACAAAAAACTATGGCTACACCTTC
TRBV2,TRBJ1-1,few,.,CASSESVTEAFF,TGTGCCAGCAGTGAGTCGGTGACTGAAGCTTTCTTT
TRBV20-1,TRBJ1-5,few,.,CSAGYQPQHF,TGCAGTGCTGGCTATCAGCCCCAGCATTTT
TRBV20-1,TRBJ2-1,.,TRBD2,CSAASGGPYNEQFF,TGCAGTGCTGCTAGCGGGGGGCCTTACAATGAGCAGTTCTTC
TRBV6-2/TRBV6-3,TRBJ2-7,few,.,CASSHRPRENYLYEQYF,TGTGCCAGCAGCCATCGCCCCAGGGAGAACTACCTATACGAGCAGTACTTC
TRBV24-1,TRBJ2-5,.,.,CATSDFAGETQYF,TGTGCCACCAGTGATTTTGCGGGGGAGACCCAGTACTTC
TRBV10-1,TRBJ2-3,.,TRBD2,CASSDPRGSTDTQYF,TGCGCCAGCAGTGATCCGCGGGGGAGCACAGATACGCAGTATTTT
TRBV28,TRBJ2-1,.,TRBD1,CASTPGQGWDEQFF,TGTGCCAGCACCCCGGGACAGGGGTGGGATGAGCAGTTCTTC
TRBV2,TRBJ2-4,.,.,CASSNLIRQLAKNIQYF,TGTGCCAGCAGCAATTTGATCCGACAGTTAGCCAAAAACATTCAGTACTTC
TRBV10-3,TRBJ2-5,.,TRBD2,CAISEGRGSGRAYNEQYF,TGTGCCATCAGTGAAGGGCGGGGTAGCGGGAGGGCCTACAATGAGCAGTACTTC
TRBV5-5,TRBJ2-1,.,.,CASSGRSLQTNNEQFF,TGTGCCAGCAGCGGCAGGTCCTTACAGACGAACAATGAGCAGTTCTTC
TRBV29-1,TRBJ1-1,.,.,CSVVLGGWGNTEAFF,TGCAGCGTTGTATTGGGGGGCTGGGGGAACACTGAAGCTTTCTTT
TRBV20-1,TRBJ1-5,.,TRBD1,CSAGQEGQPQHF,TGCAGTGCTGGACAGGAGGGTCAGCCCCAGCATTTT
TRBV4-2,TRBJ2-5,.,.,CASSQALGYNEQYF,TGTGCCAGCAGCCAAGCACTAGGCTACAATGAGCAGTACTTC
TRBV20-1,TRBJ2-3,.,TRBD2,CSAETPGLAGITDTQYF,TGCAGTGCTGAAACGCCGGGCCTAGCGGGGATCACAGATACGCAGTATTTT
TRBV5-1,TRBJ1-2,few,TRBD1,CASSSDLTGMSGYTF,TGCGCCAGCAGCTCGGATCTGACAGGGATGTCGGGCTACACCTTC
TRBV4-1,TRBJ1-4,.,.,CASSPPGGPEKLFF,TGCGCCAGCAGCCCCCCGGGGGGGCCGGAAAAACTGTTTTTT
TRBV12-3/TRBV12-4,TRBJ2-3,few,TRBD2,CASSPIGGVGRDTQYF,TGTGCCAGCAGTCCAATCGGGGGGGTAGGTAGAGATACGCAGTATTTT
TRBV19,TRBJ1-2,.,.,CASTYQGSYGYTF,TGTGCCAGTACCTATCAGGGGAGCTATGGCTACACCTTC
TRBV29-1,TRBJ2-7,.,TRBD1,CSVEGQGGFRNEQYF,TGCAGCGTTGAAGGACAGGGGGGTTTTAGAAATGAGCAGTACTTC
TRBV5-6,TRBJ2-1,.,.,CASSLDRRSYNEQFF,TGTGCCAGCAGCTTGGACAGGAGGAGCTACAATGAGCAGTTCTTC
TRBV5-1,TRBJ2-7,.,.,CASSVTGIDEQYF,TGCGCCAGCAGCGTTACAGGGATCGACGAGCAGTACTTC
TRBV29-1,TRBJ2-7,.,.,CSVDFPGVYNEQYF,TGCAGCGTTGATTTTCCGGGGGTATACAATGAGCAGTACTTC
TRBV9,TRBJ1-2,few,.,CASSKHGYTF,TGTGCCAGCAGCAAACATGGCTACACCTTC
TRBV19,TRBJ2-7,.,TRBD2,CASSIAGGVYEQYF,TGTGCCAGTAGTATCGCGGGAGGGGTCTACGAGCAGTACTTC
TRBV29-1,TRBJ2-7,few,.,CSVGLVGGSYNEQYF,TGCAGCGTTGGGCTGGTGGGGGGCTCCTACAATGAGCAGTACTTC
TRBV13,TRBJ2-7,.,.,CASSLGGSGGYEQYF,TGTGCCAGCAGCTTAGGCGGTAGCGGCGGGTACGAGCAGTACTTC
TRBV21-1,TRBJ1-2,.,.,CASSNYKQDNYGYTF,TGTGCCAGCAGCAATTATAAACAGGACAACTATGGCTACACCTTC
TRBV20-1,TRBJ2-7,.,TRBD2,CSARPLAGSGYEQYF,TGCAGTGCTAGGCCACTAGCGGGATCTGGCTACGAGCAGTACTTC
TRBV24-1,TRBJ2-5,many,.,CATSGGETQYF,TGTGCCACCAGTGGAGGGGAGACCCAGTACTTC
TRBV2,TRBJ1-1,few,.,CASSSTKNTEAFF,TGTGCCAGCAGTTCGACGAAGAACACTGAAGCTTTCTTT
TRBV20-1,TRBJ2-2,.,TRBD2,CSANGLASTGELFF,TGCAGTGCGAATGGACTAGCGAGCACCGGGGAGCTGTTTTTT
TRBV12-3/TRBV12-4,TRBJ1-2,.,TRBD1,CAGSFDRDFGYTF,TGTGCCGGCAGCTTCGACAGGGACTTCGGCTACACCTTC
TRBV20-1,TRBJ2-7,once,.,CSARSPGTPTYKQYF,TGCAGTGCTAGATCTCCCGGGACACCTACCTACAAGCAGTACTTC
TRBV10-3,TRBJ2-3,.,TRBD2,CAIRGTSGGASDTQYF,TGTGCCATCAGGGGGACTAGCGGGGGGGCCTCGGATACGCAGTATTTT
TRBV14,TRBJ1-2,many,.,CASSQGHNYGYTF,TGTGCCAGCAGCCAAGGACATAACTATGGCTACACCTTC
TRBV27,TRBJ1-6,.,.,CASSPRGPSSYNSPLHF,TGTGCCAGCAGTCCCCGGGGCCCGAGCTCCTATAATTCACCCCTCCACTTT
TRBV6-1,TRBJ1-1,.,.,CASNLQGNTEAFF,TGTGCCAGCAACCTACAGGGGAACACTGAAGCTTTCTTT
TRBV20-1,TRBJ2-1,.,.,CSATGSLSGETQFF,TGCAGTGCTACCGGCTCGTTGTCGGGAGAGACCCAGTTCTTC
TRBV5-6,TRBJ1-4,.,.,CASSLGEPEKLFF,TGTGCCAGCAGCTTGGGGGAGCCTGAAAAACTGTTTTTT
TRBV27,TRBJ2-3,few,.,CASSFTDRALTQYF,TGTGCCAGCAGTTTCACGGACCGGGCACTTACGCAGTATTTT
TRBV10-3,TRBJ2-1,.,TRBD1,CAIKGQGLNEQFF,TGTGCCATCAAGGGACAGGGGTTAAATGAGCAGTTCTTC
TRBV28,TRBJ1-5,.,.,CASSPDGSPQHF,TGTGCCAGCAGTCCAGACGGCTCACCCCAGCATTTT
TRBV4-2,TRBJ1-2,many,.,CASSQAPQGVIPFYGYTF,TGTGCCAGCAGCCAAGCTCCACAGGGAGTAATCCCCTTCTATGGCTACACCTTC
TRBV7-2,TRBJ1-5,.,.,CASSLAGTFSNQPQHF,TGTGCCAGCAGCTTGGCTGGGACCTTTAGCAATCAGCCCCAGCATTTT
TRBV12-3/TRBV12-4,TRBJ2-3,.,TRBD2,CASSPLSSAGVGTDTQYF,TGTGCCAGCAGTCCCCTGAGTAGCGCGGGGGTCGGCACAGATACGCAGTATTTT
TRBV20-1,TRBJ2-5,.,TRBD1,CSASIDRVQETHYF,TGCAGTGCCTCCATTGACAGGGTACAAGAGACCCACTACTTC
TRBV20-1,TRBJ1-5,.,.,CSARDEVFNQPQHF,TGCAGTGCTAGAGATGAAGTTTTCAATCAGCCCCAGCATTTT
TRBV28,TRBJ2-5,many,.,CASSFFVSVQETQYF,TGTGCCAGCAGTTTCTTTGTATCCGTACAAGAGACCCAGTACTTC
TRBV2,TRBJ2-1,.,TRBD2,CASSDRGLVAGYNEQFF,TGTGCCAGCAGTGACCGGGGATTGGTAGCGGGGTACAATGAGCAGTTCTTC